This is a list of T cell receptor beta chains from one sample in a study of T-cell reconstitution after alpha-beta-depleted transplantation in children. One entry per CDR3 protein, called by TCRdb with MiXCR from the PCR reads. The sample yields roughly 400,000 distinct CDR3 sequences, roughly 22% seen once. Sequences were derived from PBMCs from the stem cell graft donor, sampled from the stem cell graft. The receptors shown here come from a human donor who donated a stem cell graft to a child with acute myeloid leukemia. Each CDR3 is given with its conserved first and last residue. A D gene is named only where the DNA matches it firmly. Expanded clones are given a class, and other clones once, few, many or no size at all.

abundance | j_gene | len | v_gene | d_gene | CDR3aa | CDR3nt
. | TRBJ2-2 | 15 | TRBV12-3/TRBV12-4 | . | CASSFGVANTGELFF | TGTGCCAGCAGTTTTGGGGTAGCGAACACCGGGGAGCTGTTTTTT
. | TRBJ2-1 | 18 | TRBV12-3/TRBV12-4 | TRBD2 | CASSFSTSGRYSYNEQFF | TGTGCCAGCAGTTTTTCGACTAGCGGGAGGTACTCCTACAATGAGCAGTTCTTC
. | TRBJ2-1 | 19 | TRBV3-1 | TRBD2 | CASIFEAGGTFLPSNEQFF | TGTGCCAGCATTTTTGAAGCGGGAGGGACCTTTCTTCCTTCCAATGAGCAGTTCTTC
many | TRBJ2-7 | 12 | TRBV20-1 | . | CSAPGVSYEQYF | TGCAGTGCTCCAGGGGTCTCTTACGAGCAGTACTTC
few | TRBJ2-5 | 10 | TRBV28 | . | CASRAETQYF | TGTGCCAGCAGGGCGGAGACCCAGTACTTC
. | TRBJ2-7 | 14 | TRBV28 | . | CASISGDNSYEQYF | TGTGCCAGCATTTCTGGGGACAACTCCTACGAGCAGTACTTC
. | TRBJ2-3 | 16 | TRBV12-3/TRBV12-4 | TRBD2 | CASSFLGLARSDTQYF | TGTGCCAGCAGTTTCCTCGGACTAGCGAGGTCAGATACGCAGTATTTT
. | TRBJ2-7 | 14 | TRBV12-3/TRBV12-4 | TRBD2 | CASRGLAGYYEQYF | TGTGCCAGCAGAGGACTAGCGGGCTATTACGAGCAGTACTTC
few | TRBJ2-1 | 15 | TRBV5-5 | TRBD2 | CASSRTSENYNEQFF | TGTGCCAGCAGCCGCACTAGCGAAAACTACAATGAGCAGTTCTTC
. | TRBJ2-3 | 15 | TRBV7-9 | . | CASSLGSLSTDTQYF | TGTGCCAGCAGCCTCGGGAGTTTAAGCACAGATACGCAGTATTTT
many | TRBJ2-1 | 19 | TRBV20-1 | TRBD2 | CSARNPLAGGGSSYNEQFF | TGCAGTGCTAGAAATCCCCTAGCGGGAGGGGGAAGCTCCTACAATGAGCAGTTCTTC
many | TRBJ2-7 | 14 | TRBV12-3/TRBV12-4 | TRBD2 | CASSLVAGTYEQYF | TGTGCCAGCAGTTTAGTAGCGGGGACCTACGAGCAGTACTTC
. | TRBJ2-3 | 15 | TRBV28 | . | CASSQIGSESDTQYF | TGTGCCAGCAGCCAGATAGGGTCAGAATCAGATACGCAGTATTTT
many | TRBJ2-1 | 14 | TRBV20-1 | TRBD1 | CSASRDRESNEQFF | TGCAGTGCTTCCCGGGACAGGGAGAGTAATGAGCAGTTCTTC
few | TRBJ2-1 | 15 | TRBV7-2 | TRBD1 | CASSPTGTGNNEQFF | TGTGCCAGCAGCCCGACCGGGACAGGGAACAATGAGCAGTTCTTC
. | TRBJ2-5 | 12 | TRBV12-3/TRBV12-4 | . | CASSLQWETQYF | TGTGCCAGCAGTTTACAGTGGGAGACCCAGTACTTC
. | TRBJ2-1 | 16 | TRBV5-1 | TRBD2 | CASSSLLTGAGNEQFF | TGCGCCAGCAGCTCACTCCTAACGGGAGCGGGGAATGAGCAGTTCTTC
. | TRBJ2-1 | 16 | TRBV29-1 | TRBD2 | CSVGGWTSGNRNEQFF | TGCAGCGTTGGGGGTTGGACTAGCGGGAATAGAAATGAGCAGTTCTTC
. | TRBJ2-1 | 14 | TRBV4-1 | . | CASSQDILYRLRFF | TGCGCCAGCAGCCAAGATATTTTGTATAGGCTTCGGTTCTTC
many | TRBJ2-7 | 14 | TRBV27 | . | CASSLTRAGYEQYF | TGTGCCAGCAGTTTAACCAGGGCAGGCTACGAGCAGTACTTC
. | TRBJ2-7 | 14 | TRBV29-1 | TRBD1 | CSVEATGGSYEQYF | TGCAGCGTGGAAGCCACAGGGGGCTCCTACGAGCAGTACTTC
few | TRBJ2-3 | 14 | TRBV29-1 | TRBD2 | CSVERESSTDTQYF | TGCAGCGTTGAGCGGGAGTCCAGCACAGATACGCAGTATTTT
few | TRBJ2-4 | 14 | TRBV20-1 | . | CSAGRSLAKNIQYF | TGCAGTGCTGGGCGGTCCCTAGCCAAAAACATTCAGTACTTC
few | TRBJ1-2 | 14 | TRBV6-5 | . | CASSYSKGPYGYTF | TGTGCCAGCAGTTACTCGAAGGGCCCCTATGGCTACACCTTC
few | TRBJ1-2 | 11 | TRBV29-1 | TRBD1 | CSAPGGYGYTF | TGCAGCGCCCCAGGGGGGTATGGCTACACCTTC
once | TRBJ2-7 | 16 | TRBV20-1 | TRBD1 | CSAATGLPVPFDEQYF | TGCAGTGCCGCGACAGGGCTTCCCGTTCCATTCGACGAGCAGTACTTC
few | TRBJ1-5 | 16 | TRBV20-1 | TRBD1 | CSARTGAPRGNQPQHF | TGCAGTGCTAGAACAGGGGCCCCTCGGGGCAATCAGCCCCAGCATTTT
. | TRBJ2-1 | 15 | TRBV3-1 | . | CASSQDPGSYNEQFF | TGTGCCAGCAGCCAAGATCCCGGGTCCTACAATGAGCAGTTCTTC
. | TRBJ2-7 | 14 | TRBV20-1 | TRBD1 | CSVRGRGFPYEQYF | TGCAGCGTGAGGGGGCGCGGGTTCCCCTACGAGCAGTACTTC
. | TRBJ2-1 | 16 | TRBV12-3/TRBV12-4 | TRBD2 | CAIKGLAGVSYNEQFF | TGTGCCATCAAGGGACTAGCGGGAGTATCCTACAATGAGCAGTTCTTC
few | TRBJ2-1 | 13 | TRBV9 | . | CASSVASQNEQFF | TGTGCCAGCAGCGTTGCTAGCCAAAATGAGCAGTTCTTC
few | TRBJ2-1 | 13 | TRBV24-1 | . | CATSDPGGNEQFF | TGTGCCACCAGTGATCCCGGTGGGAATGAGCAGTTCTTC
many | TRBJ2-3 | 15 | TRBV15 | TRBD1 | CATSRPDRATDTQYF | TGTGCCACCAGCAGGCCCGACAGGGCGACAGATACGCAGTATTTT
many | TRBJ2-3 | 12 | TRBV29-1 | . | CSVEESRDTQYF | TGCAGCGTTGAAGAGAGTCGGGATACGCAGTATTTT
. | TRBJ2-6 | 19 | TRBV11-1 | TRBD1 | CASSLAHGTGNSGANVLTF | TGTGCCAGCAGCTTAGCTCATGGGACAGGGAACTCTGGGGCCAACGTCCTGACTTTC
. | TRBJ2-7 | 12 | TRBV15 | . | CATSRNRGEQYF | TGTGCCACCAGCAGGAACAGAGGGGAGCAGTACTTC
few | TRBJ2-1 | 14 | TRBV5-1 | . | CASSLGSGEDEQFF | TGCGCCAGCAGCTTGGGTAGTGGGGAGGATGAGCAGTTCTTC
few | TRBJ2-1 | 14 | TRBV27 | . | CASSYGQPHNEQFF | TGTGCCAGCAGTTACGGTCAGCCCCACAATGAGCAGTTCTTC
few | TRBJ2-1 | 15 | TRBV7-2 | TRBD1 | CASSLWTGGYNEQFF | TGTGCCAGCAGCTTATGGACAGGGGGGTACAATGAGCAGTTCTTC
few | TRBJ2-3 | 15 | TRBV20-1 | . | CSARGTSVSTDTQYF | TGCAGTGCTAGGGGGACGTCAGTCAGCACAGATACGCAGTATTTT
. | TRBJ2-3 | 13 | TRBV10-3 | . | CAISESTTDTQYF | TGTGCCATCAGTGAGTCCACCACAGATACGCAGTATTTT
. | TRBJ2-7 | 14 | TRBV11-2 | TRBD2 | CASSSYRGRDEQYF | TGTGCCAGCAGCTCGTACCGGGGGAGGGACGAGCAGTACTTC
. | TRBJ1-3 | 13 | TRBV20-1 | . | CSATRGRGNTIYF | TGCAGTGCCACAAGGGGGAGGGGAAACACCATATATTTT
few | TRBJ2-3 | 14 | TRBV6-4 | . | CASRASSPTDTQYF | TGTGCCAGCAGAGCTAGTAGTCCCACAGATACGCAGTATTTT
. | TRBJ2-1 | 15 | TRBV5-1 | . | CASSKDTPRGNEQFF | TGCGCCAGCAGCAAGGACACCCCAAGGGGCAATGAGCAGTTCTTC
. | TRBJ2-2 | 15 | TRBV7-8 | . | CASSLGTWRTGELFF | TGTGCCAGCAGCTTAGGGACTTGGCGGACCGGGGAGCTGTTTTTT
few | TRBJ2-1 | 11 | TRBV20-1 | . | CSTGLYNEQFF | TGCAGTACAGGACTTTACAATGAGCAGTTCTTC
. | TRBJ2-1 | 11 | TRBV28 | . | CASSSATEQFF | TGTGCCAGCAGTTCAGCCACGGAGCAGTTCTTC
few | TRBJ2-1 | 11 | TRBV12-3/TRBV12-4 | . | CASSFDVRQFF | TGTGCCAGCAGTTTTGATGTCAGACAGTTCTTC
. | TRBJ2-3 | 15 | TRBV2 | TRBD1 | CASSERGRPSDTQYF | TGTGCCAGCAGTGAAAGGGGGCGGCCATCAGATACGCAGTATTTT
few | TRBJ2-2 | 14 | TRBV15 | . | CATSTRDPTGELFF | TGTGCCACCAGCACTAGGGACCCCACCGGGGAGCTGTTTTTT
many | TRBJ2-5 | 13 | TRBV29-1 | TRBD1 | CSVATGGQETQYF | TGCAGCGTTGCAACAGGGGGGCAAGAGACCCAGTACTTC
. | TRBJ2-4 | 14 | TRBV7-2 | . | CASSQGAKKNIQYF | TGTGCCAGCAGCCAGGGAGCGAAGAAAAACATTCAGTACTTC
few | TRBJ2-7 | 14 | TRBV12-3/TRBV12-4 | . | CASSASFFSYEQYF | TGTGCCAGCAGTGCTAGTTTTTTCTCCTACGAGCAGTACTTC